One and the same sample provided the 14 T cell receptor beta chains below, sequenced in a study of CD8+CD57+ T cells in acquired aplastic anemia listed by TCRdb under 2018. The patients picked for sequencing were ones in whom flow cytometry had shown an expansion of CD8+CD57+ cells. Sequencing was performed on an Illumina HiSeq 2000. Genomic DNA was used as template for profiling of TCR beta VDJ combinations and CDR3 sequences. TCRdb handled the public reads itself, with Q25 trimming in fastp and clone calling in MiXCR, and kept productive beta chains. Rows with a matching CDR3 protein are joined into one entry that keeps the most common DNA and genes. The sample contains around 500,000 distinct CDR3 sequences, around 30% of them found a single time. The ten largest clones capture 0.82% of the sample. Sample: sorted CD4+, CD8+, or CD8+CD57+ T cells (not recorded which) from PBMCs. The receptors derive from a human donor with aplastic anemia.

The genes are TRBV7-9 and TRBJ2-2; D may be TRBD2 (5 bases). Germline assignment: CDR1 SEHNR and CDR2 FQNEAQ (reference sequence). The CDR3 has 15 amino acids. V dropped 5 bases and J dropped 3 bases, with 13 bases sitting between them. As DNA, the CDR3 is TGTGCCAGCAGCCCCAGATTGAGGGACACCGGGGAGCTGTTTTTT. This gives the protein CASSPRLRDTGELFF.

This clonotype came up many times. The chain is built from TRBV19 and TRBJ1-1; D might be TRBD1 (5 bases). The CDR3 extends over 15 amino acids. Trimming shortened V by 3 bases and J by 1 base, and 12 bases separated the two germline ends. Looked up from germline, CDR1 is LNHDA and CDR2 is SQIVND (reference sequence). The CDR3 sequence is CASSIFGQSNTEAFF. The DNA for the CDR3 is TGTGCCAGTAGTATTTTTGGACAATCGAACACTGAAGCTTTCTTT.

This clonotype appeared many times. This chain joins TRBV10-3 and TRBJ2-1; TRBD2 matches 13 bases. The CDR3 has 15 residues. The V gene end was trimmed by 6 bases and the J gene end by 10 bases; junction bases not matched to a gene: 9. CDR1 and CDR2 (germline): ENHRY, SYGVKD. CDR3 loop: CAISVGTSGNREQFF. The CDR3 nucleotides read TGTGCCATCAGCGTCGGGACTAGCGGGAATCGAGAGCAGTTCTTC.

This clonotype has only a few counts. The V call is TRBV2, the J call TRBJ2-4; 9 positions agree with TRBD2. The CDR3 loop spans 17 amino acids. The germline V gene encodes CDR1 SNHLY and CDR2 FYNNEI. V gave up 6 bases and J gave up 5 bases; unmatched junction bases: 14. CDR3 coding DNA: TGTGCCAGCAGCAGGTCACAGCGGGGGGTTACCCAAAACATTCAGTACTTC. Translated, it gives CASSRSQRGVTQNIQYF.

The CDR3 DNA reads as TGCAGTGCTGGCCGGACTAGAGGGTACAATGAGCAGTTCTTC. It encodes CSAGRTRGYNEQFF. The chain carries TRBV20-1 and TRBJ2-1; 7 bases align to TRBD2. The CDR3 loop spans 14 amino acids. Per the germline V gene, CDR1 is DFQATT and CDR2 is SNEGSKA (reference sequence). J was trimmed by 4 bases and V by 5 bases; bases with no gene match: 8.

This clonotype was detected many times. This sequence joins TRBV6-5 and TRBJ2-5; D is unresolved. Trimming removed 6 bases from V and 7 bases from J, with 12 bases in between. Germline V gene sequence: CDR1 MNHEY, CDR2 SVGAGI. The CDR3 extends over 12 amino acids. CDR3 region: CASSDRSGTQYF. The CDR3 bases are TGTGCCAGCAGCGACCGATCGGGGACCCAGTACTTC.

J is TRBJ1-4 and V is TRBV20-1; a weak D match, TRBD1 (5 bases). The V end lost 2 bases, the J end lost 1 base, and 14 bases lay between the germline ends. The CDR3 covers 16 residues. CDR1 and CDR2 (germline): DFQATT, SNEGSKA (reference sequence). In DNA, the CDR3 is TGCAGTGCTAGAAGCCCGCAGGGATTAACTAATGAAAAACTGTTTTTT. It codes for CSARSPQGLTNEKLFF.

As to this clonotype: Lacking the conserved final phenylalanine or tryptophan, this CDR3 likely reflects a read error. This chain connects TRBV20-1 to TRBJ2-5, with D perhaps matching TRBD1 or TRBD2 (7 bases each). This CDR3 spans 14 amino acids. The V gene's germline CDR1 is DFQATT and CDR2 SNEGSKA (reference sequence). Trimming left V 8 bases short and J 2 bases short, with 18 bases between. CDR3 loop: CSIPRQGLQETQYI. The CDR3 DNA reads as TGCAGTATACCGCGACAGGGACTACAAGAGACCCAGTACATC.

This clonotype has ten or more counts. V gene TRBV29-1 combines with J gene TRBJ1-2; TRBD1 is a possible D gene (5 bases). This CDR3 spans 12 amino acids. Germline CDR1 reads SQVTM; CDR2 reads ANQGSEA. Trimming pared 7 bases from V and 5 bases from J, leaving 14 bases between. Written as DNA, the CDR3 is TGCAGCGCCCGCGGGACGGAGTATGGCTACACCTTC. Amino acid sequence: CSARGTEYGYTF.

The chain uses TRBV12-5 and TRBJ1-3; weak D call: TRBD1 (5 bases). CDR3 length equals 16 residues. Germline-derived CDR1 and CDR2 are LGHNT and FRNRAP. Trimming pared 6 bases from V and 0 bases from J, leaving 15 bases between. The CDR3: CASGKWDARSGNTIYF. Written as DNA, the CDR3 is TGTGCTAGTGGCAAGTGGGACGCCCGCTCTGGAAACACCATATATTTT. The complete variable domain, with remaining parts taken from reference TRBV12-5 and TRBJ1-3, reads DARVTQTPRHKVTEMGQEVTMRCQPILGHNTVFWYRQTMMQGLELLAYFRNRAPLDDSGMPKDRFSAEMPDATLATLKIQPSEPRDSAVYFCASGKWDARSGNTIYFGEGSWLTVV.

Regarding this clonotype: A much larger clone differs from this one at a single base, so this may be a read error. The CDR3 reads CSVEIDARGGYEKYF. The CDR3 DNA reads as TGCAGCGTTGAAATTGACGCCAGGGGGGGCTACGAGAAGTACTTC. The rearrangement joins TRBV29-1 to TRBJ2-7; TRBD1 or TRBD2 may be the D gene (7 bases each). Germline V gene lookup returns CDR1 SQVTM and CDR2 ANQGSEA. The CDR3 runs 15 residues.

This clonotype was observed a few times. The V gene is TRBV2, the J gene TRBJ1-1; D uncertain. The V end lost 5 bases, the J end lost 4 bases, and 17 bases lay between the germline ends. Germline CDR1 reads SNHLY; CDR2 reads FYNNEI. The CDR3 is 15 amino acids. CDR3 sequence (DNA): TGTGCCAGCAGTTATTCCCACCCGGTGAGCACTGAAGCTTTCTTT. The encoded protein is CASSYSHPVSTEAFF.

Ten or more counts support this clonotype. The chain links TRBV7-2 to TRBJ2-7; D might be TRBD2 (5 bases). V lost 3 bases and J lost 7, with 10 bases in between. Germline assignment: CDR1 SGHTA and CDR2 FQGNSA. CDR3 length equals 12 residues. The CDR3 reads CASSFQPGEQYF. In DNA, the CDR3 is TGTGCCAGCAGCTTTCAACCGGGGGAGCAGTACTTC.

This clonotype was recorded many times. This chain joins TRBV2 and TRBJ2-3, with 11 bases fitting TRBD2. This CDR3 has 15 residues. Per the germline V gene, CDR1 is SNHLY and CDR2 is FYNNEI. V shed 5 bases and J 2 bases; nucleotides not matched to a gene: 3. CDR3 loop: CASSRLAGTTDTQYF. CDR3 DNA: TGTGCCAGCAGTCGACTAGCGGGAACCACAGATACGCAGTATTTT.